The present entry profiles one TCR beta chain with its context. No antigen is known for it. This sample stems from a study of T cell responses to AZD1222 COVID-19 vaccine. Overall study context: Analysis merged second doses at about 4 or about 12 weeks.

Study observations and caveats: With dominance at 160-218 and 743-854, vaccine-associated CD4 TCRs spanned spike. Sampling captured repertoires only after the peak T cell response. Among AZD1222 vaccinees, only six or seven were seropositive at baseline.

This CDR3 has 12 residues. From germline, CDR1 is MDHEN and CDR2 SYDVKM. Trimming left V 7 bases short and J 5 bases short, with 11 bases between. This table comes from immunoSEQ multiplex PCR, and its TCRdb copy is limited to in-frame clones, with some not included. The sample has around 110,000 clones; 80% to 85% are singletons. The chain joins TRBV28 to TRBJ1-2; the D gene is possibly TRBD1 (5 bases). The input for sequencing was peripheral blood, taken on day 0 of AZD1222 vaccination. The origin of this receptor is an adult in good health. The DNA of the CDR3 is TGTGCCAGCACCCCTCCAGGGTATGGCTACACCTTC. Residues: CASTPPGYGYTF.